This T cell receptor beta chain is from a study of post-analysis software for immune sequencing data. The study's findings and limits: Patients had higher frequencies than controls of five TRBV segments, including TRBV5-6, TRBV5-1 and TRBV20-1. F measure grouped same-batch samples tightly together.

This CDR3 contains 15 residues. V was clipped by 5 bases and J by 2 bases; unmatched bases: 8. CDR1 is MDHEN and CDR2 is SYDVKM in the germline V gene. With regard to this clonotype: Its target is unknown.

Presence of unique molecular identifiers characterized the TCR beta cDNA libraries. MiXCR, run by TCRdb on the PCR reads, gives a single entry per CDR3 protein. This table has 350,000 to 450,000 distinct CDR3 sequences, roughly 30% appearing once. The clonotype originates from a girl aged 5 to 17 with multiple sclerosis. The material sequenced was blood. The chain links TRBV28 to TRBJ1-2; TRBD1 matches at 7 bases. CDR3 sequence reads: CASSASGQPNYGYTF. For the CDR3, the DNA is TGTGCCAGCAGTGCTTCGGGACAGCCAAACTATGGCTACACCTTC.